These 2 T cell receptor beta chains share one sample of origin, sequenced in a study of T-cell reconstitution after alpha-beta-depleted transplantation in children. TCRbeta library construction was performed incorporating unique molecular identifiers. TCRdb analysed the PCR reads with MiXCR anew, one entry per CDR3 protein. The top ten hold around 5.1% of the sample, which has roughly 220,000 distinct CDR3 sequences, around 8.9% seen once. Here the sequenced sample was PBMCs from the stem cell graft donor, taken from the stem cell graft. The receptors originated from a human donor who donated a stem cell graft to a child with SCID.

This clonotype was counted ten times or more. The CDR3 DNA follows: TGCAGTGCTAGAGGCGAGACAGGGGTGCCCTACGAGCAGTACTTC. This encodes CSARGETGVPYEQYF. The chain joins TRBV20-1 to TRBJ2-7; TRBD1 matches at 8 bases. The CDR3 consists of 15 residues. The germline V gene encodes CDR1 DFQATT and CDR2 SNEGSKA (reference sequence). Losses at the gene ends were 1 base for V and 2 bases for J; bases not matched to a gene: 7.

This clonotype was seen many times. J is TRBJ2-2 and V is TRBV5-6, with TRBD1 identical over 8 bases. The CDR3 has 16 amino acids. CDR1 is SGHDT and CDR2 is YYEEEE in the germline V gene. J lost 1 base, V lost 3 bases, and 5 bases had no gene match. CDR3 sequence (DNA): TGTGCCAGCAGCTCGGACAGGGAGGAGAACACCGGGGAGCTGTTTTTT. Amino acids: CASSSDREENTGELFF.